This TCR beta chain was identified in a study of response to subunit inactivated influenza vaccine. As for this clonotype: Its antigen is unidentified.

V dropped 6 bases and J dropped 0; count of bases not matched to a gene: 6. The germline CDR1 and CDR2 sequences are SQVTM and ANQGSEA. CDR3 size: 14 residues. TCRdb recomputed calls from the RT-PCR reads with MiXCR, one row per CDR3 protein. The sample lists around 580,000 distinct CDR3 sequences; 14% were seen once. Findings of the study overall: The authors suggested that every seasonal influenza vaccination recruits few new T cells.

The sequence was collected from a man in his fifties who received an inactivated influenza vaccine. The chain couples TRBV29-1 to TRBJ1-1; 8 nucleotides match TRBD1. Sequencing used PBMCs from blood, obtained 11 to 12 days after vaccination. CDR3 sequence reads: CSVVYRGLNTEAFF. The DNA for the CDR3 is TGCAGCGTAGTGTACAGGGGGTTGAACACTGAAGCTTTCTTT.